The 8 T cell receptor beta chains presented below share a single source sample, sequenced in a study of response to subunit inactivated influenza vaccine. In TCRdb, the RT-PCR reads were re-called with MiXCR into one record per CDR3 protein. Of hundreds of thousands of distinct CDR3 sequences listed, approximately 7.7% were seen once; the top ten hold 10% to 15%. Sequencing used PBMCs from blood, obtained roughly 24 months after vaccination. The receptors stem from a man aged 50 to 75 who received an inactivated influenza vaccine.

The genes are TRBV20-1 and TRBJ1-1, with D unresolved. CDR3 length: 15 residues. Germline loops: CDR1 DFQATT, CDR2 SNEGSKA (reference sequence). V lost 0 bases to trimming and J lost 0 bases, with 11 bases between them. The CDR3 reads CSARDGRWMNTEAFF. In DNA form, the CDR3 reads TGCAGTGCTAGAGACGGGCGATGGATGAACACTGAAGCTTTCTTT.

This clonotype was seen many times. The chain employs TRBV5-6 and TRBJ1-5; D not certain. The germline CDR1 and CDR2 sequences are SGHDT and YYEEEE. The CDR3 length is 15 residues. V lost 4 bases to trimming and J lost 1 base, with 12 bases between them. In nucleotides, the CDR3 is TGTGCCAGCAGCCCATGGACGGGAAGCAATCAGCCCCAGCATTTT. This encodes CASSPWTGSNQPQHF.

This clonotype was found a few times. The chain links TRBV29-1 to TRBJ2-2; either TRBD1 or TRBD2 may fit D (5 bases each). Germline V gene lookup returns CDR1 SQVTM and CDR2 ANQGSEA. The CDR3 extends over 11 amino acids. V was pared by 6 bases and J by 7 bases, with 9 bases between. This CDR3 is CSVGAGGELFF. In DNA, the CDR3 is TGCAGCGTCGGGGCGGGCGGGGAGCTGTTTTTT.

This clonotype was recorded a few times. Relative to the germline gene, one junction end is altered; a read error may explain this. The rearrangement links TRBV20-1 to TRBJ1-1; no clear D. CDR3 length equals 14 residues. Germline assignment: CDR1 DFQATT and CDR2 SNEGSKA (reference sequence). CDR3 in DNA: TGCAGTGCCAGAGTCGGGCACCAGAACACTGAAGCTTTCTTT. It specifies CSARVGHQNTEAFF.

This clonotype has more than one count but fewer than ten. V is TRBV23-1 and J is TRBJ2-7; possible D gene TRBD2, 5 bases. TRBV23-1 carries the ORF label, with uncertain function. V lost 6 bases and J lost 0, with 15 bases in between. The CDR3 extends over 15 amino acids. The chain's CDR3 is CASRSRETSSYEQYF. The CDR3 bases are TGCGCCAGCAGGTCCCGGGAAACTAGCTCCTACGAGCAGTACTTC.

The J gene is TRBJ1-3, the V gene TRBV12-3 or TRBV12-4, with D hard to call. V was cut by 1 base and J by 1 base, with 11 bases left in between. The CDR3 length is 16 residues. The CDR3 spells CASSLVLRSSGNTIYF. The CDR3 region has the DNA TGTGCCAGCAGTTTAGTTCTCAGGTCGTCTGGAAACACCATATATTTT.

The sample holds a few counts of this clonotype. The J gene is TRBJ2-3, the V gene TRBV20-1; D is tentatively TRBD1 or TRBD2 (5 bases each). V was trimmed by 7 bases and J by 4 bases, leaving 9 bases between them. CDR3 length: 11 amino acids. Germline CDR1 and CDR2: DFQATT and SNEGSKA (reference sequence). Written as DNA, the CDR3 is TGCAGTGGGGGGTCCCCAGATACGCAGTATTTT. As protein: CSGGSPDTQYF.

This clonotype was found a few times. The chain is built from TRBV12-3 or TRBV12-4 and TRBJ2-7, with D perhaps matching TRBD1 (6 bases). V was clipped by 6 bases and J by 5 bases, with 23 bases between them. CDR3 length equals 16 residues. DNA for the CDR3: TGTGCCAGCAGCCCAGGGGAGCCTCTCCTATTCAACGAGCAGTACTTC. Protein sequence: CASSPGEPLLFNEQYF.